Presented here are 7 T cell receptor beta chains from one specimen sequenced in a study of blood T cells in healthy people across ages. Alongside a J-beta primer mix, a sample-barcoded 5' primer served in a second PCR lasting about 6 to 12 cycles. TCRdb passed the 5' RACE reads through MiXCR, listing each CDR3 protein once. This sample yields about 1.6 million distinct CDR3 sequences, of which about 35% are seen a single time; approximately 10% belongs to the top ten. Sequenced material: blood. These TCRs come from a woman between 25 and 40 years old in good health.

The rearrangement joins TRBV7-9 to TRBJ2-7; D is perhaps TRBD2 (5 bases). Germline CDR1 is SEHNR and CDR2 is FQNEAQ (reference sequence). With 1 base removed from V and 0 bases from J, the gap between germline ends came to 10 bases. The CDR3 totals 15 residues. This CDR3 is CASSLGELSSYEQYF. As DNA, the CDR3 is TGTGCCAGCAGCTTAGGGGAGCTTAGCTCCTACGAGCAGTACTTC.

The chain has TRBV9 and TRBJ2-1; TRBD2 aligns across 12 bases. Germline V CDR1 and CDR2: SGDLS, YYNGEE. The trim removed 5 bases at V and 10 bases at J, leaving 7 bases unmatched. The CDR3 has 14 residues. CDR3 loop: CASRASGRGREQFF. The CDR3 DNA reads TGTGCCAGCAGAGCTAGCGGGAGGGGAAGGGAGCAGTTCTTC. Full variable domain (rest looked up from reference TRBV9 and TRBJ2-1): DSGVTQTPKHLITATGQRVTLRCSPRSGDLSVYWYQQSLDQGLQFLIQYYNGEERAKGNILERFSAQQFPDLHSELNLSSLELGDSALYFCASRASGRGREQFFGPGTRLTVL.

The chain joins TRBV4-1 to TRBJ1-4; D is ambiguous. V dropped 0 bases and J dropped 6 bases, with 11 bases sitting between them. This CDR3 spans 15 amino acids. CDR1 and CDR2 from the germline V gene are MGHRA and YSYEKL. The CDR3 here is CASSQESESHEKLFF. For the CDR3, the DNA is TGCGCCAGCAGCCAAGAGTCAGAGTCTCATGAAAAACTGTTTTTT.

The rearrangement uses TRBV4-1 and TRBJ1-1; D is undetermined. The length of the CDR3 is 14 residues. V was cut by 5 bases and J by 0 bases, with 10 bases left in between. Germline values: CDR1 MGHRA, CDR2 YSYEKL. CDR3 sequence: CASSYTLMNTEAFF. As DNA, the CDR3 is TGCGCCAGCAGCTACACACTGATGAACACTGAAGCTTTCTTT.

The chain employs TRBV27 and TRBJ2-3, with TRBD2 identical over 11 bases. Unmatched junction bases numbered 6, after V lost 4 bases and J lost 3 bases. Germline V CDR1 and CDR2: MNHEY, SMNVEV (reference sequence). The CDR3 runs 16 residues. CDR3: CASSSIAGGSTDTQYF. The CDR3 DNA follows: TGTGCCAGCAGTTCCATAGCGGGAGGGTCGACAGATACGCAGTATTTT.

The chain couples TRBV6-5 to TRBJ2-7; 11 nucleotides match TRBD1. The ends lost 2 bases at V and 3 bases at J; junction bases unmatched: 6. CDR1 and CDR2 from the germline V gene are MNHEY and SVGAGI. The CDR3 has 16 amino acids. The CDR3, as DNA: TGTGCCAGCAGTTACCAAGGGACAGGGGGAAGCTACGAGCAGTACTTC. Amino acids: CASSYQGTGGSYEQYF.

V is TRBV5-6 and J is TRBJ2-7; no firm D call. CDR1 is SGHDT and CDR2 is YYEEEE in the germline V gene. The CDR3 contains 12 residues. V was shortened by 2 bases and J by 6 bases, with 9 bases between the two germline ends. In DNA form, the CDR3 reads TGTGCCAGCAGCTTATGTCAATCCGAGCAGTACTTC. Translation: CASSLCQSEQYF.